The rows below give T cell receptor beta chains drawn from one sample of a study of OX40 agonist ivuxolimab in advanced cancers. Profiling relied on immunoSEQ multiplex PCR, and the TCRdb table lists in-frame clones only, not all of them. The sample lists about 50,000 clones; 70% to 85% were seen once. This specimen consisted of CD4+ or CD8+ T cells sorted from blood, obtained in a trial of the OX40 agonist ivuxolimab. The receptors were sampled from an adult with an advanced solid tumor such as melanoma, head and neck, liver or kidney cancer. Both conserved end residues are part of each CDR3. The order of the fields is V gene, clone size, D gene, CDR3 length, J gene, CDR3 protein, CDR3 DNA. The D gene is left open where the match is weak. Size is stated for part of the rows, as once, few or many counts, or as a class when the clone is expanded.

TRBV6-4	-	-	16	TRBJ1-5	CASSEFTGQYNQPQHF	TGTGCCAGCAGTGAATTCACTGGACAGTATAATCAGCCCCAGCATTTT
TRBV5-3	once	TRBD2	24	TRBJ2-3	CARSLRGQMARGLAGTRPRDTQYF	TGTGCCAGAAGCTTGCGTGGACAGATGGCCAGGGGACTAGCGGGAACCCGCCCCCGAGATACGCAGTATTTT
TRBV7-2	-	TRBD2	16	TRBJ2-1	CASSLALAGVYNEQFF	TGTGCCAGCAGCTTAGCACTAGCGGGGGTCTACAATGAGCAGTTCTTC
TRBV6-6	-	TRBD2	13	TRBJ2-1	CASSLRGSDEQFF	TGTGCCAGCAGTTTACGCGGGAGTGATGAGCAGTTCTTC
TRBV7-2	-	-	13	TRBJ1-2	CASSSPGAYGYTF	TGTGCCAGCAGCTCCCCAGGGGCCTATGGCTACACCTTC
TRBV18	-	TRBD2	16	TRBJ2-1	CASSPSIAGGPNEQFF	TGTGCCAGCTCACCCAGTATAGCGGGAGGGCCCAATGAGCAGTTCTTC
TRBV19	-	TRBD1	16	TRBJ1-2	CASSRDRDRTNYGYTF	TGTGCCAGTAGTAGAGACCGGGACAGGACTAACTATGGCTACACCTTC
TRBV20-1	-	-	11	TRBJ2-5	CSAREKETQYF	TGCAGTGCTAGAGAAAAAGAGACCCAGTACTTC
TRBV21-1	-	-	15	TRBJ2-1	CASSKEGTTCNEQFF	TGTGCCAGCAGCAAAGAGGGGACTACCTGCAATGAGCAGTTCTTC
TRBV30	-	-	14	TRBJ1-2	CARSPRGRPYGYTF	TGTGCCCGAAGCCCCCGGGGCAGACCGTATGGCTACACCTTC
TRBV6-1	-	TRBD1	16	TRBJ2-1	CASSGRTGSSYNEQFF	TGTGCCAGCAGTGGCCGGACAGGGAGCTCCTACAATGAGCAGTTCTTC